These 13 T cell receptor beta chains were sequenced from one sample in a study of T cell responses to AZD1222 COVID-19 vaccine. Assay used: immunoSEQ multiplex PCR; TCRdb lists only in-frame clones, some missing. The sample records around 77,000 clones, around 86% being singletons. Sequenced here: peripheral blood, sampled on day 0 of AZD1222 vaccination. The receptors come from an adult in good health.

Only one count was recorded for this clone. The chain combines TRBV7-2 with TRBJ2-5; D is unresolved. Germline V CDR1 and CDR2: SGHTA, FQGNSA. V was clipped by 0 bases and J by 5 bases, with 7 bases between them. This CDR3 spans 13 amino acids. The CDR3 coding sequence is TGTGCCAGCAGCTTAGCCCCGGAGGAGACCCAGTACTTC. Translation gives CASSLAPEETQYF.

The genes are TRBV19 and TRBJ2-5, with 7 bases lining up with TRBD1. The ends lost 6 bases at V and 3 bases at J; junction bases unmatched: 1. Germline CDR1 is LNHDA and CDR2 is SQIVND (reference sequence). This CDR3 comprises 12 residues. Here the CDR3 reads CASRDRKETQYF. DNA for the CDR3: TGTGCCAGTAGGGACAGGAAAGAGACCCAGTACTTC.

The chain has TRBV11-2 and TRBJ2-7; D not certain. Trimming took off 5 bases at V and 3 bases at J, with 14 bases between the two ends. The CDR3 has 14 amino acids. Germline V gives CDR1 SGHAT, CDR2 FQNNGV. In nucleotides, the CDR3 is TGTGCCAGCAGCCAGAGTGTACATCGCTACGAGCAGTACTTC. As protein: CASSQSVHRYEQYF.

The V gene is TRBV13, the J gene TRBJ2-7; D is unresolved. With 6 bases removed from V and 2 bases from J, the gap between germline ends came to 20 bases. Looked up from germline, CDR1 is PRHDT and CDR2 is FYEKMQ (reference sequence). CDR3 length equals 16 residues. The CDR3 loop reads CASSHYRYDTPYEQYF. CDR3 sequence (DNA): TGTGCCAGCAGTCATTACCGTTACGACACCCCCTACGAGCAGTACTTC. Based on the CDR3 plus reference TRBV13 and TRBJ2-7, the full variable domain is AAGVIQSPRHLIKEKRETATLKCYPIPRHDTVYWYQQGPGQDPQFLISFYEKMQSDKGSIPDRFSAQQFSDYHSELNMSSLELGDSALYFCASSHYRYDTPYEQYFGPGTRLTVT.

This clone was recorded a few times. The gene calls are TRBV4-3 and TRBJ1-1, with D tentatively TRBD1 (6 bases). With 1 base removed from V and 3 bases from J, the gap between germline ends came to 12 bases. The CDR3 sequence is 15 residues long. The germline CDR1 and CDR2 sequences are LGHNA and YSLEER. The CDR3 here is CASSQGNREDTEAFF. The CDR3 bases are TGCGCCAGCAGCCAAGGGAACAGGGAAGACACTGAAGCTTTCTTT.

The chain carries TRBV6-2 or TRBV6-3 and TRBJ2-1; no clear D. The CDR3 sequence is 13 residues long. Germline lookup yields CDR1 MNHEY and CDR2 SVGEGT. The V end lost 5 bases, the J end lost 4 bases, and 9 bases lay between the germline ends. DNA of the CDR3: TGTGCCAGCAGTCGTACCCGGTACAATGAGCAGTTCTTC. Protein sequence: CASSRTRYNEQFF.

This rearrangement joins TRBV9 to TRBJ1-2; 7 nucleotides match TRBD1. V was pared by 0 bases and J by 4 bases, with 6 bases of the junction left unmatched. From germline, CDR1 is SGDLS and CDR2 YYNGEE. The CDR3 loop spans 15 amino acids. DNA for the CDR3: TGTGCCAGCAGCGTAGAGGTAGGGGGCGGCTATGGCTACACCTTC. Translated, it gives CASSVEVGGGYGYTF.

The genes are TRBV6-5 and TRBJ1-1; D not certain. V was trimmed by 3 bases and J by 7 bases, leaving 9 bases between them. Per germline, CDR1 MNHEY and CDR2 SVGAGI. The CDR3 is 12 residues long. The DNA of the CDR3 is TGTGCCAGCAGTTATCTCAGCGGTGAAGCTTTCTTT. It is translated as CASSYLSGEAFF.

The chain couples TRBV28 to TRBJ2-2; 10 bases are a match to TRBD2. Trimming took 6 bases from V and 6 from J; bases not matched to a gene: 7. This CDR3 comprises 15 residues. The germline V gene has CDR1 MDHEN and CDR2 SYDVKM. CDR3: CASRYSGGASGELFF. The CDR3, as DNA: TGTGCCAGCAGATACAGCGGGGGGGCCTCCGGGGAGCTGTTTTTT.

The chain uses TRBV28 and TRBJ2-7; weak D call: TRBD2 (6 bases). The CDR3 is made up of 15 amino acids. Trimming cost V 5 bases and J 1 base, with 15 bases left between them. Germline V gene sequence: CDR1 MDHEN, CDR2 SYDVKM. CDR3 sequence reads: CASSPAARGSYEQYF. CDR3 nucleotides: TGTGCCAGCAGTCCCGCGGCACGGGGGTCCTACGAGCAGTACTTC.

This clone was seen just once. J is TRBJ1-2 and V is TRBV19, with 7 bases fitting TRBD1. The length of the CDR3 is 14 residues. The V gene end was trimmed by 2 bases and the J gene end by 6 bases; junction bases not matched to a gene: 6. Germline CDR1 and CDR2: LNHDA and SQIVND (reference sequence). In nucleotides, the CDR3 is TGTGCCAGTAGTATATTGGTACAGGGGAATGGCTACACCTTC. Its protein product is CASSILVQGNGYTF. The full variable domain, in which reference TRBV19 and TRBJ1-2 provide the parts outside the CDR3, is DGGITQSPKYLFRKEGQNVTLSCEQNLNHDAMYWYRQDPGQGLRLIYYSQIVNDFQKGDIAEGYSVSREKKESFPLTVTSAQKNPTAFYLCASSILVQGNGYTFGSGTRLTVV.

This chain links TRBV19 with TRBJ1-3, with 8 bases fitting TRBD1. Per the germline V gene, CDR1 is LNHDA and CDR2 is SQIVND (reference sequence). CDR3 length: 14 amino acids. Trimming cost V 7 bases and J 2 bases; bases outside gene matches: 4. The CDR3 loop is CASTPTGAGNTIYF. The CDR3 nucleotides read TGTGCCAGTACCCCGACAGGGGCTGGAAACACCATATATTTT.

This chain uses TRBV12-3 or TRBV12-4 with TRBJ2-5; no firm D call. V was shortened by 6 bases and J by 1 base, with 9 bases between the two germline ends. The CDR3 is 13 amino acids. The CDR3, as DNA: TGTGCCAGCAGCCCTCACCTCCAAGAGACCCAGTACTTC. Translated: CASSPHLQETQYF.